What follows describes a single T cell receptor (beta chain). Its cognate antigen is unknown. The data are from a study of shared clonotypes between healthy human individuals. The CDR3 has 15 amino acids. In germline, CDR1 is SGHRS, CDR2 YFSETQ. Trimming at V came to 4 bases and at J to 7 bases, leaving 9 bases not matched to a gene. Per the original data handling: ImmunoSEQ supplied junction-only sequences lacking quality scores, so filtering was different. Produced via immunoSEQ multiplex PCR; TCRdb's table is partial and in-frame only. V and J calls and clone size are as listed in that table; D and trimming were resolved from the DNA. The repertoire holds millions of clones, with 93% as singletons. Whole-study findings and limits: Only blood samples were collected, and tissue repertoires likely differ.

The rearrangement uses TRBV5-1 and TRBJ2-1; 9 bases line up with TRBD2. The material sequenced was naive CD4+ T cells from PBMCs. Subset reported: CD45RA+ positively selected. This TCR came from a man younger than 30 in good health. Some clones in this sample may be carry-over from other donors' samples. In nucleotides, the CDR3 is TGCGCCAGCAGCCAAGCGGGAGGCGCCTTAAATGAGCAGTTCTTC. This sequence encodes CASSQAGGALNEQFF.